Below, 24 T cell receptor beta chains from the same sample are listed, as sequenced in a study of neoadjuvant nivolumab and ipilimumab in lung cancer. TCRdb's copy holds only in-frame clones and misses some; the assay was immunoSEQ multiplex PCR. The sample contains about 9,000 clones, roughly 80% of which appear only once. Sequenced here: tumor tissue, sampled after neoadjuvant nivolumab, alone or with ipilimumab, at or shortly before surgery. Receptors originate from an adult with non-small cell lung cancer.

This clone turned up a few times. J is TRBJ2-6 and V is TRBV7-9, with 10 bases lining up with TRBD1. V dropped 8 bases and J dropped 2; count of bases not matched to a gene: 9. The germline V gene encodes CDR1 SEHNR and CDR2 FQNEAQ (reference sequence). This CDR3 is built from 17 residues. This CDR3 is CASRPGQGLAGANVLTF. Here the CDR3 DNA reads TGTGCCAGCCGTCCGGGACAGGGGCTCGCTGGGGCCAACGTCCTGACTTTC. The variable domain in full, completed from reference TRBV7-9 and TRBJ2-6, reads DTGVSQNPRHKITKRGQNVTFRCDPISEHNRLYWYRQTLGQGPEFLTYFQNEAQLEKSRLLSDRFSAERPKGSFSTLEIQRTEQGDSAMYLCASRPGQGLAGANVLTFGAGSRLTVL.

The chain couples TRBV11-3 to TRBJ2-7; D assignment may be TRBD1 or TRBD2 (5 bases each). The V gene's germline CDR1 is SGHNT and CDR2 YENEEA. The V gene lost 2 bases and the J gene lost 3 bases, with 11 bases spanning the gap. The CDR3 has 14 amino acids. CDR3 nucleotides: TGTGCCAGCAGCTTAAGGGACGGTAACTACGAGCAGTACTTC. The encoded protein is CASSLRDGNYEQYF.

CDR3 in DNA: TGTGCCAGCAGCCTAATGGGGACAGCGCAAGAGACCCAGTACTTC. Its protein is CASSLMGTAQETQYF. V usage is TRBV7-3 and J usage is TRBJ2-5, with TRBD1 matching 7 bases. Germline V gives CDR1 SGHTA, CDR2 FQGTGA. V was clipped by 5 bases and J by 2 bases; unmatched bases: 8. The CDR3 sequence is 15 residues long.

The gene calls are TRBV7-2 and TRBJ2-7; TRBD1 aligns across 7 bases. The CDR3 length is 17 residues. V lost 0 bases, J lost 2 bases, and 10 bases stayed unmatched. Germline CDR1 is SGHTA and CDR2 is FQGNSA. CDR3 sequence: CASSLAPPTGWPYEQYF. The CDR3 DNA reads TGTGCCAGCAGCTTAGCCCCTCCGACAGGGTGGCCCTACGAGCAGTACTTC.

This chain links TRBV5-1 with TRBJ2-1, with D maybe TRBD2 (6 bases). This CDR3 spans 16 amino acids. Germline CDR1 is SGHRS and CDR2 is YFSETQ. The V gene lost 0 bases and the J gene lost 0 bases, with 10 bases spanning the gap. The CDR3 DNA sequence: TGCGCCAGCAGCTTGGACCTAGCGATCTCCTACAATGAGCAGTTCTTC. Amino acid sequence: CASSLDLAISYNEQFF.

This chain links TRBV7-9 with TRBJ2-2, with no clear D. The germline V and J ends were trimmed by 0 bases and 6 bases, with 11 bases remaining between them. The CDR3 has 15 amino acids. Germline V gives CDR1 SEHNR, CDR2 FQNEAQ (reference sequence). This chain's CDR3 is CASSLAPYRAGELFF. In DNA form, the CDR3 reads TGTGCCAGCAGCTTAGCCCCCTACCGGGCCGGGGAGCTGTTTTTT.

J is TRBJ2-3 and V is TRBV27; D unresolved. There are 15 residues in the CDR3. V was shortened by 5 bases and J by 0 bases, with 12 bases between the two germline ends. CDR1 is MNHEY, CDR2 SMNVEV, per germline (reference sequence). The CDR3 bases are TGTGCCAGCAGTGGTCAGACAATTAGCACAGATACGCAGTATTTT. Translation: CASSGQTISTDTQYF.

This chain connects TRBV2 to TRBJ2-3, with a possible D match to TRBD2 (5 bases). The CDR3 is 14 residues long. V was shortened by 10 bases and J by 2 bases, with 16 bases between the two germline ends. Germline V lookup: CDR1 SNHLY, CDR2 FYNNEI. The CDR3 DNA is TGTGCCACCAGACGGGGTCCAAACACAGATACGCAGTATTTT. Translating it yields CATRRGPNTDTQYF. The variable domain in full, completed from reference TRBV2 and TRBJ2-3, reads EPEVTQTPSHQVTQMGQEVILRCVPISNHLYFYWYRQILGQKVEFLVSFYNNEISEKSEIFDDQFSVERPDGSNFTLKIRSTKLEDSAMYFCATRRGPNTDTQYFGPGTRLTVL.

V is TRBV28 and J is TRBJ1-1; no firm D call. This CDR3 region has 17 residues. Germline lookup yields CDR1 MDHEN and CDR2 SYDVKM. V was trimmed by 1 base and J by 3 bases, leaving 18 bases between them. The CDR3 DNA sequence: TGTGCCAGCAGTTTATTTTCTTGGTCCAGATCACACACTGAAGCTTTCTTT. This translates into CASSLFSWSRSHTEAFF.

This chain joins TRBV18 and TRBJ2-5; tentatively, D is TRBD1 (5 bases). The CDR3 runs to 15 residues. Germline CDR1 and CDR2: KGHSH and LQKENI. Trimming removed 2 bases at V and 0 bases at J, with 10 bases between. CDR3 amino acids: CASSPLTAYQETQYF. The CDR3 coding sequence is TGTGCCAGCTCACCATTGACAGCGTACCAAGAGACCCAGTACTTC. The full variable domain, its missing parts supplied by reference TRBV18 and TRBJ2-5, is NAGVMQNPRHLVRRRGQEARLRCSPMKGHSHVYWYRQLPEEGLKFMVYLQKENIIDESGMPKERFSAEFPKEGPSILRIQQVVRGDSAAYFCASSPLTAYQETQYFGPGTRLLVL.

The chain has TRBV10-1 and TRBJ2-1; 13 nucleotides agree with TRBD2. The CDR3 is 15 amino acids. Trimming cost V 4 bases and J 7 bases; bases outside gene matches: 4. Germline V gene data show CDR1 as WNHNN and CDR2 as SYGVQD (reference sequence). CDR3 sequence reads: CASSAPGLAGNEQFF. In nucleotides, the CDR3 is TGCGCCAGCAGTGCACCGGGACTAGCGGGGAATGAGCAGTTCTTC.

The chain is built from TRBV5-1 and TRBJ2-5; a weak D match, TRBD2 (6 bases). V lost 6 bases and J lost 4, with 19 bases in between. The CDR3 is made up of 15 amino acids. In germline, CDR1 is SGHRS, CDR2 YFSETQ. The CDR3 DNA reads TGCGCCAGCACCGTCGGAGGGAGTTTTATAGAGACCCAGTACTTC. Translated: CASTVGGSFIETQYF.

This clone was seen a single time. This chain uses TRBV4-1 with TRBJ1-5, with D perhaps matching TRBD1 (6 bases). Germline loops: CDR1 MGHRA, CDR2 YSYEKL. V was cut by 4 bases and J by 3 bases, with 16 bases left in between. CDR3 length equals 16 residues. In DNA form, the CDR3 reads TGCGCCAGCAGCCGAACTGGGGACATCTACAATCAGCCCCAGCATTTT. Protein: CASSRTGDIYNQPQHF.

This clone occurred once. The chain combines TRBV19 with TRBJ1-1; 10 nucleotides align to TRBD1. With V trimmed by 6 bases and J by 4 bases, 5 bases remained unmatched. Germline V lookup: CDR1 LNHDA, CDR2 SQIVND (reference sequence). CDR3 length equals 14 residues. Here the CDR3 DNA reads TGTGCCAGTAGGACGGGACAGGGGATCACTGAAGCTTTCTTT. It translates to CASRTGQGITEAFF.

The chain links TRBV15 to TRBJ2-7; D may correspond to TRBD1 or TRBD2 (5 bases each). The CDR3 is 15 amino acids. V was pared by 0 bases and J by 0 bases, with 9 bases between. The germline V gene encodes CDR1 LNHNV and CDR2 YYDKDF (reference sequence). The CDR3 loop reads CATSREAGSSYEQYF. The CDR3 DNA reads as TGTGCCACCAGCAGAGAGGCAGGGAGCTCCTACGAGCAGTACTTC.

This clone was seen a single time. The J gene is TRBJ2-3, the V gene TRBV5-1; 11 nucleotides agree with TRBD1. The CDR3 totals 16 residues. Germline loops: CDR1 SGHRS, CDR2 YFSETQ. V gave up 4 bases and J gave up 5 bases; unmatched junction bases: 9. The CDR3 protein is CASSTGQGAPVDTQYF. The CDR3 nucleotides read TGCGCCAGCAGCACCGGACAGGGGGCGCCTGTAGATACGCAGTATTTT.

This chain uses TRBV27 with TRBJ2-5; D not resolved. The germline V gene has CDR1 MNHEY and CDR2 SMNVEV (reference sequence). Between the trimmed V and J ends, which lost 3 bases and 4 bases, there was a span of 9 bases. The CDR3 covers 13 residues. CDR3 residues: CASSFPQSETQYF. CDR3 bases: TGTGCCAGCAGTTTTCCGCAGTCAGAGACCCAGTACTTC.

This clone has only a few counts. Here the CDR3 reads CSVGGTYEQYF. The CDR3 nucleotides are TGCAGCGTTGGAGGGACCTACGAGCAGTACTTC. The rearrangement links TRBV29-1 to TRBJ2-7; tentatively, D is TRBD2 (5 bases). V was cut by 4 bases and J by 2 bases, with 6 bases left in between. The CDR3 loop spans 11 amino acids. The germline gives CDR1 SQVTM, CDR2 ANQGSEA.

This rearrangement joins TRBV5-4 to TRBJ2-5; TRBD1 is a possible D gene (6 bases). This CDR3 is 15 amino acids long. Germline CDR1 reads SGHNT; CDR2 reads YYREEE (reference sequence). The V end lost 0 bases, the J end lost 5 bases, and 14 bases lay between the germline ends. The CDR3: CASSLENRVGETQYF. In DNA form, the CDR3 reads TGTGCCAGCAGCTTGGAAAACAGGGTAGGGGAGACCCAGTACTTC. The full variable domain, completed using reference TRBV5-4 and TRBJ2-5, is ETGVTQSPTHLIKTRGQQVTLRCSSQSGHNTVSWYQQALGQGPQFIFQYYREEENGRGNFPPRFSGLQFPNYSSELNVNALELDDSALYLCASSLENRVGETQYFGPGTRLLVL.

CDR3 residues: CASSDQGGARSTDTQYF. Written as DNA, the CDR3 is TGTGCCAGCTCAGACCAAGGCGGGGCGAGGAGCACAGATACGCAGTATTTT. The J gene is TRBJ2-3, the V gene TRBV18; TRBD2 might be the D (6 bases). Deletions cut 5 bases from V and 0 bases from J, with 18 bases between. Germline CDR1 is KGHSH and CDR2 is LQKENI. The CDR3 sequence is 17 residues long.

The chain combines TRBV5-1 with TRBJ2-7, with TRBD2 matching over 11 bases. The germline CDR1 and CDR2 sequences are SGHRS and YFSETQ. The CDR3 totals 17 residues. J was trimmed by 4 bases and V by 4 bases; bases with no gene match: 13. Here the CDR3 DNA reads TGCGCCAGCAGCCAAAGTTTAGCGGGAGGGGACCTATACGAGCAGTACTTC. Residues: CASSQSLAGGDLYEQYF.

CDR3: CASSSPGLAGYEQYF. The CDR3 region has the DNA TGTGCCAGCAGCTCGCCGGGACTAGCGGGATATGAGCAGTACTTC. This sequence joins TRBV7-9 and TRBJ2-7, with 13 bases aligning to TRBD2. Germline values: CDR1 SEHNR, CDR2 FQNEAQ (reference sequence). The CDR3 length is 15 residues. The V and J ends lost 4 bases and 7 bases, in that order; junction bases with no gene match: 7.

This chain connects TRBV30 to TRBJ2-7; no reliable D call. The CDR3 contains 13 residues. CDR1 and CDR2 from the germline V gene are GTSNPN and SVGIG (reference sequence). Deletions cut 5 bases from V and 5 bases from J, with 16 bases between. CDR3 region: CAWVRSGRDEQYF. The CDR3 DNA reads as TGTGCCTGGGTTCGGTCAGGCCGGGACGAGCAGTACTTC. The full variable domain, its missing parts supplied by reference TRBV30 and TRBJ2-7, is SQTIHQWPATLVQPVGSPLSLECTVEGTSNPNLYWYRQAAGRGLQLLFYSVGIGQISSEVPQNLSASRPQDRQFILSSKKLLLSDSGFYLCAWVRSGRDEQYFGPGTRLTVT.

The rearrangement links TRBV10-2 to TRBJ2-1, with TRBD2 matching over 11 bases. CDR1 is WSHSY and CDR2 is SAAADI in the germline V gene. J was trimmed by 5 bases and V by 6 bases; bases with no gene match: 9. This CDR3 region has 16 residues. CDR3 in DNA: TGCGCCAGCAGGGAGATGGGACTAGCGGAGAACAATGAGCAGTTCTTC. Protein: CASREMGLAENNEQFF.